The clone carrying this T cell receptor beta chain was seen a handful of times. Its antigen is currently unknown. One junction end does not reproduce the germline sequence, and a read error may be involved. This CDR3 spans 14 amino acids. Germline lookup yields CDR1 SEHNR and CDR2 FQNEAQ (reference sequence). These data belong to a study of cytomegalovirus exposure and HLA in healthy donors. PCR involved 60 Vbeta and 13 Jbeta primers. Some clones are missing from TCRdb's copy, which holds only in-frame ones; the method was immunoSEQ multiplex PCR. The table shows 120,000 to 150,000 clones, with 70% to 75% occurring only once. Overall study findings and caveats: TCR beta sequences reportedly predicted the HLA-A and HLA-B alleles of most subjects accurately. Looking again later, the authors saw that most CMV-associated TCR beta chains seemed HLA-restricted. Using a false discovery rate of 0.05, a later analysis showed that approximately 17,000 TCR beta sequences were associated with HLA alleles.

The source material was PBMCs. The TCR originated in a woman aged 25 to 39 in good health and CMV-seronegative. The chain links TRBV7-9 to TRBJ2-5; D is unclear. CDR3 amino acids: CSSSLPNSGETQYF. In nucleotides, the CDR3 is TGTTCCAGCAGCTTACCGAACTCCGGAGAGACCCAGTACTTC.